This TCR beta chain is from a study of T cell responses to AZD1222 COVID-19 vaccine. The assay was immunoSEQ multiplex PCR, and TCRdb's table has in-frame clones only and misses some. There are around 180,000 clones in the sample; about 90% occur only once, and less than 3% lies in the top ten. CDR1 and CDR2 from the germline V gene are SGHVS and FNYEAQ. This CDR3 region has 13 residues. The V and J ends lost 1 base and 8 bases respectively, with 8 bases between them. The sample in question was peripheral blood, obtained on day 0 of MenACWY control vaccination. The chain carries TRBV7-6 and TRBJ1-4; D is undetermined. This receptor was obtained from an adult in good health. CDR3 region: CASSLEVDEKLFF. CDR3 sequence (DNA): TGTGCCAGCAGCTTAGAAGTTGACGAAAAACTGTTTTTT.